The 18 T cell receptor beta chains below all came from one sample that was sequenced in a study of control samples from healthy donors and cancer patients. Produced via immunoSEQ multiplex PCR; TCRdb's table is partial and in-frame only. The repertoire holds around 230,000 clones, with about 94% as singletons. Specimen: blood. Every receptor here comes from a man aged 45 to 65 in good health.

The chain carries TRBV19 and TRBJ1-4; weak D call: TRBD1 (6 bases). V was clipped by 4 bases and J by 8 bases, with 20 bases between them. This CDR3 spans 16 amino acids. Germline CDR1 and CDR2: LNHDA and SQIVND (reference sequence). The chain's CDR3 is CASSTSNRDIREKLFF. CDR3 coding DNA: TGTGCCAGTAGTACTTCCAACCGGGACATCAGGGAAAAACTGTTTTTT.

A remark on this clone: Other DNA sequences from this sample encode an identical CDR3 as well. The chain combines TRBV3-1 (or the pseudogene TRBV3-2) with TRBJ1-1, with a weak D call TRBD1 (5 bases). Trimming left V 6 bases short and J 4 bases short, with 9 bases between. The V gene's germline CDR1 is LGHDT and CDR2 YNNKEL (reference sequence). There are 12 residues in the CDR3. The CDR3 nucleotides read TGTGCCAGCAGTCCGGGGGGCACTGAAGCTTTCTTT. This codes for CASSPGGTEAFF.

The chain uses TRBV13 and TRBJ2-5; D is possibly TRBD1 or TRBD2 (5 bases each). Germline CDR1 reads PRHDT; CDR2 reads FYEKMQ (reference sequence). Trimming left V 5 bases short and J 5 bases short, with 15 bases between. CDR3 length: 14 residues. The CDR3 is CASSDEGRSETQYF. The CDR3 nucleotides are TGTGCCAGCAGCGATGAGGGGCGCTCGGAGACCCAGTACTTC.

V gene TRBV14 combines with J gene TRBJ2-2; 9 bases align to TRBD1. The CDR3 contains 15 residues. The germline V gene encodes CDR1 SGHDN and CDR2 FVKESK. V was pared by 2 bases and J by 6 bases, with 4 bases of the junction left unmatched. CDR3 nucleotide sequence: TGTGCCAGCAGCCAACTGGGACAGGGCGCCGGGGAGCTGTTTTTT. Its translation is CASSQLGQGAGELFF.

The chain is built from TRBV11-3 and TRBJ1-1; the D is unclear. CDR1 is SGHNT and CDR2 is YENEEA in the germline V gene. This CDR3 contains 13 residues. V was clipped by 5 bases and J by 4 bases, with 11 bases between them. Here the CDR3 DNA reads TGTGCCAGCAGCCTAGTCAGGTTCACTGAAGCTTTCTTT. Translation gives CASSLVRFTEAFF. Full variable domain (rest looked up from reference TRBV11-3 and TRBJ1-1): EAGVVQSPRYKIIEKKQPVAFWCNPISGHNTLYWYLQNLGQGPELLIRYENEEAVDDSQLPKDRFSAERLKGVDSTLKIQPAELGDSAVYLCASSLVRFTEAFFGQGTRLTVV.

For the CDR3, the DNA is TGTGCCAGCAGTGTGAACACTGAAGCTTTCTTT. Amino acids: CASSVNTEAFF. This chain uses TRBV6-6 with TRBJ1-1; no firm D call. The CDR3 runs 11 residues. Trimming shortened V by 5 bases and J by 0 bases, and 1 base separated the two germline ends. Germline V gives CDR1 MNHNY, CDR2 SVGAGI (reference sequence).

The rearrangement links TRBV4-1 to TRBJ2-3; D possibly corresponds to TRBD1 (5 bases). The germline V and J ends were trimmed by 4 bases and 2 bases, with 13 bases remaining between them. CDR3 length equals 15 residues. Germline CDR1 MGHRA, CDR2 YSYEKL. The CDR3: CASSRTPGYTDTQYF. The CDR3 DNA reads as TGCGCCAGCAGCCGCACACCAGGGTACACAGATACGCAGTATTTT.

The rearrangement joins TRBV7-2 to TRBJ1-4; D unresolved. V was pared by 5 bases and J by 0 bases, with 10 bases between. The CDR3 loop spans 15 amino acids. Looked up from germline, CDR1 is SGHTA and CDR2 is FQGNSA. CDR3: CASSPQVATNEKLFF. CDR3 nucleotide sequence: TGTGCCAGCAGCCCACAAGTTGCAACTAATGAAAAACTGTTTTTT. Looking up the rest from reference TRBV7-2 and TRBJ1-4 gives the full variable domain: GAGVSQSPSNKVTEKGKDVELRCDPISGHTALYWYRQSLGQGLEFLIYFQGNSAPDKSGLPSDRFSAERTGGSVSTLTIQRTQQEDSAVYLCASSPQVATNEKLFFGSGTQLSVL.

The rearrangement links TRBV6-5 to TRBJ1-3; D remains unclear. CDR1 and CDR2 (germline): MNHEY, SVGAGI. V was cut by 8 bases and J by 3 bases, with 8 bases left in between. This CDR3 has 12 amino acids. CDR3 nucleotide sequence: TGTGCCAGCGGAAGGATTGGAAACACCATATATTTT. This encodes CASGRIGNTIYF.

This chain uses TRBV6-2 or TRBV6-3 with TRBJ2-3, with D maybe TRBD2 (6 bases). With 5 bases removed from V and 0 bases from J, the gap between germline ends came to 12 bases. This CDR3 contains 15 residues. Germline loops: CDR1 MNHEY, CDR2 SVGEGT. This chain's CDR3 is CASSEGLLSTDTQYF. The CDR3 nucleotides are TGTGCCAGCAGTGAGGGACTTCTAAGCACAGATACGCAGTATTTT.

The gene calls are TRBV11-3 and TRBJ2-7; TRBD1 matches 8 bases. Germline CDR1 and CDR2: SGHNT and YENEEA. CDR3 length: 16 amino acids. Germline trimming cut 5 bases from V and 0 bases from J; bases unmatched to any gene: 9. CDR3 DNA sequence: TGTGCCAGCAGCGCCCCGGGACAGGCTATCTCCTACGAGCAGTACGTC. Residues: CASSAPGQAISYEQYV.

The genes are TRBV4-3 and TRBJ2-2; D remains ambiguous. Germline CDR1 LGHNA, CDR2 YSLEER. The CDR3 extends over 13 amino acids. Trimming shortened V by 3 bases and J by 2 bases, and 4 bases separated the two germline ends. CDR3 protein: CASSHVNTGELFF. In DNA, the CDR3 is TGCGCCAGCAGCCACGTTAACACCGGGGAGCTGTTTTTT.

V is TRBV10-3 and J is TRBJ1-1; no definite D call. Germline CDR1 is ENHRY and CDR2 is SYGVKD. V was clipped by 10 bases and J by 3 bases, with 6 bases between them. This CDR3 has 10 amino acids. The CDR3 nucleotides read TGTGCCACCCGGGACACTGAAGCTTTCTTT. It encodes CATRDTEAFF.

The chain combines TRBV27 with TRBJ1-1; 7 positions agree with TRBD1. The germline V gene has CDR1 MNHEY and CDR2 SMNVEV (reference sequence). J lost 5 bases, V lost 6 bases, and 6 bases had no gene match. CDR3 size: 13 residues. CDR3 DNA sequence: TGTGCCAGCAGCCAACCAGGGGGAACTGAAGCTTTCTTT. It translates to CASSQPGGTEAFF.

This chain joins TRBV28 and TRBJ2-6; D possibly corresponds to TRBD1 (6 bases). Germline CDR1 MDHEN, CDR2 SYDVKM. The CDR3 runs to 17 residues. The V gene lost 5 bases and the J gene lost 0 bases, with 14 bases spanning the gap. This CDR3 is CASSRTALYSGANVLTF. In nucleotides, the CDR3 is TGTGCCAGCAGTCGGACAGCGCTATACTCTGGGGCCAACGTCCTGACTTTC.

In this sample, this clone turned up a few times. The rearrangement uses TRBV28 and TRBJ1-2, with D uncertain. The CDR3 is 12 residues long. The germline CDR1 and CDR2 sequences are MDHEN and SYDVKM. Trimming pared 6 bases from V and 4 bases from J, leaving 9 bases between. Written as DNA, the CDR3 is TGTGCCAGCAGCCTCGTACTCTATGGCTACACCTTC. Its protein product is CASSLVLYGYTF.

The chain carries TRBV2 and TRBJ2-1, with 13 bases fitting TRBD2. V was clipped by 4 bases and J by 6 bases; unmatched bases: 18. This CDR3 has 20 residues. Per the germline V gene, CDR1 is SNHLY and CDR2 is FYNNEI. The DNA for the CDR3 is TGTGCCAGCAGTGGCTTTCTGGGACTAGCGGGAACTTACACGGGCAATGAGCAGTTCTTC. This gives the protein CASSGFLGLAGTYTGNEQFF.

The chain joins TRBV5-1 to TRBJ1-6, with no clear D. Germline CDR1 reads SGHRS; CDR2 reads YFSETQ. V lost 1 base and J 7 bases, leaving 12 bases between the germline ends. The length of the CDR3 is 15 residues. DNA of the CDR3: TGCGCCAGCAGCTTGTGGGGAAGCGCGAATTCACCCCTCCACTTT. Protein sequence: CASSLWGSANSPLHF.